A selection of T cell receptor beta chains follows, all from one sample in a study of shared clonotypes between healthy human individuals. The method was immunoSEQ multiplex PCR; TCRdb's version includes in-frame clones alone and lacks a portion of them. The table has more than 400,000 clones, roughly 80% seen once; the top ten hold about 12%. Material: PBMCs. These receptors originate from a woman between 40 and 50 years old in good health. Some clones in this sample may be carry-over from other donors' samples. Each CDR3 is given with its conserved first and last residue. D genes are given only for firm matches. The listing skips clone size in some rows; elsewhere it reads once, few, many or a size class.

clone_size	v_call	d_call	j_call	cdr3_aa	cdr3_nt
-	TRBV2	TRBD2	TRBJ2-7	CASRTGGPSYEQYF	TGTGCCAGCAGGACGGGAGGGCCCTCCTACGAGCAGTACTTC
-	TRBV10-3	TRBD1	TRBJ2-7	CAISGTGRYEQYF	TGTGCCATCTCCGGGACAGGGAGATACGAGCAGTACTTC
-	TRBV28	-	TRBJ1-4	CASKGGLGEKLFF	TGTGCCAGCAAAGGGGGGCTGGGGGAAAAACTGTTTTTT
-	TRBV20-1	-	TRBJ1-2	CSAGGEAGYTF	TGCAGTGCTGGCGGGGAGGCTGGCTACACCTTC
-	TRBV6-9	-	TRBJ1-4	CASSYDRDNEKLFF	TGTGCCAGCAGTTACGACAGAGACAATGAAAAACTGTTTTTT
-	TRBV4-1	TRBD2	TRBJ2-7	CASSPLTPLAGAYEQYF	TGCGCCAGCAGCCCACTTACCCCCTTAGCGGGGGCCTACGAGCAGTACTTC
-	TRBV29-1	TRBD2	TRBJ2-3	CSVKREWGTDTQYF	TGCAGCGTAAAGCGGGAGTGGGGCACAGATACGCAGTATTTT
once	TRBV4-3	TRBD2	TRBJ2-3	CASSREGVTDTQYF	TGCGCCAGCAGCCGGGAGGGAGTCACAGATACGCAGTATTTT
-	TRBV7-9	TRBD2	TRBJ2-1	CASSSTSGRVHNEQFF	TGTGCCAGCAGCTCCACTAGCGGGAGGGTGCACAATGAGCAGTTCTTC
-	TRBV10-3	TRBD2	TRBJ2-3	CAISVGLAGGTDTQYF	TGTGCCATCAGCGTTGGACTAGCGGGTGGCACAGATACGCAGTATTTT
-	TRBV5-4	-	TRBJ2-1	CASSYGQSEQFF	TGTGCCAGCAGCTATGGACAGTCTGAGCAGTTCTTC
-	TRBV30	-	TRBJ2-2	CAWSANYPNTGELFF	TGTGCCTGGAGTGCGAACTACCCGAACACCGGGGAGCTGTTTTTT
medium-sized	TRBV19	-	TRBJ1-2	CASNPGQIYGYTF	TGTGCCAGTAACCCTGGACAGATCTATGGCTACACCTTC
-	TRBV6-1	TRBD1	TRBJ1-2	CASRGDSYGYTF	TGTGCCAGCAGAGGGGACAGCTATGGCTACACCTTC
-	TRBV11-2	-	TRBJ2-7	CASKLFLRSYEQYF	TGTGCCAGCAAGCTATTCCTTCGCTCCTACGAGCAGTACTTC
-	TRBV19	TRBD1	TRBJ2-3	CASSGRTGVITDTQYF	TGTGCCAGTAGTGGACGGACAGGGGTGATCACAGATACGCAGTATTTT
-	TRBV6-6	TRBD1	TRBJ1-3	CASSRRTGSGNTIYF	TGTGCCAGCAGTCGCCGGACAGGGTCAGGAAACACCATATATTTT
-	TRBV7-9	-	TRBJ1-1	CASSLSEAFF	TGTGCCAGCAGCCTATCTGAAGCTTTCTTT
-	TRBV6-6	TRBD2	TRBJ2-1	CASSSPASGRNEQFF	TGTGCCAGCAGTAGCCCGGCTAGCGGGAGGAATGAGCAGTTCTTC
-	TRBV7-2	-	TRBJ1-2	CASSIRTGFNYGYTF	TGTGCCAGCAGCATAAGGACTGGTTTCAACTATGGCTACACCTTC
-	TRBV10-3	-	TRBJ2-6	CAISGTNCRANVLTF	TGTGCCATCAGTGGTACGAACTGTCGGGCCAACGTCCTGACTTTC
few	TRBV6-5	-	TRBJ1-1	CASSYLGVGEAFF	TGTGCCAGCAGTTACCTGGGGGTCGGAGAAGCTTTCTTT
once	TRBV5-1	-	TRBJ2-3	CASSPGGINSDTQYF	TGCGCCAGCAGCCCCGGAGGAATTAACTCGGATACGCAGTATTTT
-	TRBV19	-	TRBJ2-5	CASSIYGRRGETQYF	TGTGCCAGTAGTATTTACGGCAGGAGGGGGGAGACCCAGTACTTC
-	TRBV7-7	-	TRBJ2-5	CASSQTGAQETQYF	TGTGCCAGCAGTCAGACCGGGGCCCAAGAGACCCAGTACTTC
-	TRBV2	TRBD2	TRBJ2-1	CASSALSGRYLEQFF	TGTGCCAGCAGCGCCCTGAGCGGGAGGTACTTAGAGCAGTTCTTC
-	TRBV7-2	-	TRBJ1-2	CASSTDRYAYTF	TGTGCCAGCAGCACCGACCGATATGCCTACACCTTC
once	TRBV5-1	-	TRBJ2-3	CASSLGVSTDTQYF	TGCGCCAGCAGCTTGGGTGTTAGCACAGATACGCAGTATTTT
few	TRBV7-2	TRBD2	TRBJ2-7	CASSLVASGRTSSYEQYF	TGTGCCAGCAGCTTAGTGGCTAGCGGGAGGACGAGCTCCTACGAGCAGTACTTC
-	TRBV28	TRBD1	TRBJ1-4	CASTDNVGQGGFSNEKLFF	TGTGCCAGCACCGATAACGTAGGACAGGGAGGTTTTTCTAATGAAAAACTGTTTTTT
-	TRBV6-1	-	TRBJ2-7	CASSEAPGSYEQYF	TGTGCCAGCAGTGAAGCTCCAGGTTCCTACGAGCAGTACTTC
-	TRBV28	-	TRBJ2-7	CASSPRDVVHF	TGTGCCAGCAGTCCTCGGGACGTGGTGCACTTC
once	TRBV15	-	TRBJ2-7	CATSRDLWRTEQYF	TGTGCCACCAGCAGAGATTTGTGGCGGACCGAGCAGTACTTC